These T cell receptor beta chains were read from a single sample in a study of control samples from healthy donors and cancer patients. Repertoires were generated with immunoSEQ multiplex PCR, while TCRdb's copy carries only in-frame clones and drops some. The data show 150,000 to 200,000 clones, approximately 90% seen once. The specimen was blood. The receptors originated from a man in his thirties or forties in good health. The CDR3 runs from the conserved cysteine through the conserved F or W. Each record gives: V gene, D gene, clone size, J gene, CDR3 DNA, CDR3 protein. D genes are given only for firm matches. Part of the rows lack a size; the others show once, few, many or a class for expanded clones.

>TRBV6-5|NA|NA|TRBJ1-1
TGTGCCAGCAGTTACTCGTATCGAGGGTTCACTGAAGCTTTCTTT
CASSYSYRGFTEAFF
>TRBV5-1|TRBD1|NA|TRBJ2-5
TGCGCCAGCAGCCCGGGGACAGGGGTAGAGACCCAGTACTTC
CASSPGTGVETQYF
>TRBV24-1|NA|NA|TRBJ2-2
TGTGCCACCAGGATGGGACCCGGGGAGCTGTTTTTT
CATRMGPGELFF
>TRBV3-1/TRBV3-2|NA|NA|TRBJ2-7
TGTGCCAGCAGCCAAGGGGTAGGCGAGGTGTACGAGCAGTACTTC
CASSQGVGEVYEQYF
>TRBV19|NA|NA|TRBJ1-1
TGTGCCAGTAGTATAGAGCAGGGGACGAACACTGAAGCTTTCTTT
CASSIEQGTNTEAFF
>TRBV4-3|NA|few|TRBJ2-6
TGCGCCAGCAGCCAACGTTACTCTGGGGCCAACGTCCTGACTTTC
CASSQRYSGANVLTF
>TRBV11-2|NA|NA|TRBJ2-7
TGTGCCAGCAGCTCGGTCTACGAGCAGTACTTC
CASSSVYEQYF
>TRBV3-1/TRBV3-2|NA|NA|TRBJ2-7
TGTGCCAGCAGCCAACGGGTGGGTCTCTCCTACGAGCAGTACTTC
CASSQRVGLSYEQYF
>TRBV24-1|TRBD1|NA|TRBJ2-7
TGTGCCACCAGTCCCGGGACAGCCTCCTACGAGCAGTACTTC
CATSPGTASYEQYF
>TRBV6-1|TRBD1|NA|TRBJ2-2
TGTGCCAGCAGTGAAGCGGGGGGGACAGGGGGGTCCACCGGGGAGCTGTTTTTT
CASSEAGGTGGSTGELFF
>TRBV25-1|NA|NA|TRBJ2-2
TGTGCCAGCAGTTCGGGTTACCGGAGCGGGGAGCTGTTTTTT
CASSSGYRSGELFF
>TRBV9|NA|once|TRBJ2-6
TGTGCCAGCAGCGGTAGTGGGGGGGCCGGGGCCAACGTCCTGACTTTC
CASSGSGGAGANVLTF
>TRBV5-1|TRBD1|NA|TRBJ1-5
TGCGCCAGCAGCCAGGGGGCAGGGGATAGGCCCCAGCATTTT
CASSQGAGDRPQHF
>TRBV10-3|TRBD1|NA|TRBJ1-2
TGTGCCATCAGGGCCGCAGGGGGCGCAGGCTATGGCTACACCTTC
CAIRAAGGAGYGYTF
>TRBV6-6|TRBD1|NA|TRBJ1-1
TGTGCCAGCAGTTACGCGACAGGGGGCGGCACTGAAGCTTTCTTT
CASSYATGGGTEAFF
>TRBV3-1/TRBV3-2|TRBD2|NA|TRBJ2-7
TGTGCCAGCAGCCGCGGACTAGCGGGGCCGTACGAGCAGTACTTC
CASSRGLAGPYEQYF
>TRBV27|TRBD1|NA|TRBJ1-4
TGTGCCAGCAGGAGGACAGGGGGCATTAGGGCTAATGAAAAACTGTTTTTT
CASRRTGGIRANEKLFF
>TRBV6-6|TRBD2|NA|TRBJ2-7
TGTGCCAGCAGGCAGGGACTAGCGACTCGGGAATGGCAGTACTTC
CASRQGLATREWQYF
>TRBV27|TRBD1|NA|TRBJ2-1
TGTGCCAGCAGCCCTGGACAGGGATTTGGGAATGAGCAGTTCTTC
CASSPGQGFGNEQFF
>TRBV10-3|TRBD1|NA|TRBJ1-6
TGTGCCATCAGTCCGACAGGGGCGGTTTACTCTAATTCACCCCTCCACTTT
CAISPTGAVYSNSPLHF
>TRBV2|NA|NA|TRBJ1-5
TGTGCCAGCCGTGGGGGAGAGAGGGCCCAGCATTTT
CASRGGERAQHF
>TRBV10-3|NA|NA|TRBJ1-1
TGTGCCATCAGCGGACGGAGCACTGAAGCTTTCTTT
CAISGRSTEAFF
>TRBV5-6|TRBD1|NA|TRBJ2-5
TGTGCCAGCAGCTCCCTGACAGGGAACATAGAGACCCAGTACTTC
CASSSLTGNIETQYF
>TRBV21-1|NA|NA|TRBJ1-1
TGTGCCAGCATCCGACTATGGAACACTGAAGCTTTCTTT
CASIRLWNTEAFF
>TRBV12-5|NA|NA|TRBJ2-7
TGTGCTAGTGCCTTAGAGGACTCCTACGAGCAGTACTTC
CASALEDSYEQYF